Detailed here is one T cell receptor beta chain. No antigen is known for it. This sample is part of a study of CD8+CD57+ T cells in acquired aplastic anemia. Whole-study results and caveats: Patients and controls were found to share twenty-nine CD8+ CDR3 sequences.

Investigators profiled TCR beta VDJ and CDR3 from genomic DNA template. In TCRdb, the reads were re-called with MiXCR into one record per CDR3 protein. The sample lists under 75,000 distinct CDR3 sequences; around half were seen once. The CDR3 contains 14 residues. J lost 5 bases, V lost 2 bases, and 5 bases had no gene match. CDR1 MNHNY and CDR2 SVGAGI come from the germline V gene (reference sequence). The chain links TRBV6-6 to TRBJ2-5; 7 positions agree with TRBD2. The clonotype originates from a human donor in good health, serving as a control. The sequenced material came from sorted CD4+, CD8+, or CD8+CD57+ T cells (not recorded which) from PBMCs. CDR3 in DNA: TGTGCCAGCAGTTACGGGCGGGGAGGGGAGACCCAGTACTTC. Protein sequence: CASSYGRGGETQYF.